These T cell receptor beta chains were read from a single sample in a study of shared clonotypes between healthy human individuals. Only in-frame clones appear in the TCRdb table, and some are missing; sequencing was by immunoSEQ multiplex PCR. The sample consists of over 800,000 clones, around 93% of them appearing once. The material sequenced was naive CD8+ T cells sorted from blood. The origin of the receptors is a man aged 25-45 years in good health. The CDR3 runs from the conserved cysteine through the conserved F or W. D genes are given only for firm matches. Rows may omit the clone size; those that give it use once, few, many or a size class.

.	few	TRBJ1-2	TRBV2	TGTGCCAGCAGTGGCTCGGTGCAGGTGGGCTACACCTTC	CASSGSVQVGYTF
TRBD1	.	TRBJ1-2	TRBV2	TGTGCCAGCAGTGAATTCGTAGAGGGGGCGAACTATGGCTACACCTTC	CASSEFVEGANYGYTF
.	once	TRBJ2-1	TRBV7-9	TGTGCCAGCAGTATCTCCGACGAGCAGTTCTTC	CASSISDEQFF
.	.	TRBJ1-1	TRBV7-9	TGTGCCAGCAGCCGGGACTCGGGGCCCCCTGAAGCTTTCTTT	CASSRDSGPPEAFF
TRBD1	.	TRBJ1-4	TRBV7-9	TGTGCCAGCAGCCTGGACAGGGATGAAAAACTGTTTTTT	CASSLDRDEKLFF
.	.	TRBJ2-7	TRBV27	TGTGCCAGCAGCTCAATCGGGGGAGTTGGCTACGAGCAGTACTTC	CASSSIGGVGYEQYF
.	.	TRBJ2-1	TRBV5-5	TGTGCCAGCAGCTTGTACCAGAAGAGCTCCTACAATGAGCAGTTCTTC	CASSLYQKSSYNEQFF
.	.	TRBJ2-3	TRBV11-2	TGTGCCAGCAGCTTAGGGGGCACAGATACGCAGTATTTT	CASSLGGTDTQYF
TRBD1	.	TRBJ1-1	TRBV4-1	TGCGCCAGCAGCCTTCCCGGGACAGGGGGCACTGAAGCTTTCTTT	CASSLPGTGGTEAFF
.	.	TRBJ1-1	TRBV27	TGTGCCAGCAGTCTTCTGACAGGTGAAGCTTTCTTT	CASSLLTGEAFF
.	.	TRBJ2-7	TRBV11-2	TGTGCCAGCAGCTTAGGGAGTGACGAATATTTCTACGAGCAGTACTTC	CASSLGSDEYFYEQYF
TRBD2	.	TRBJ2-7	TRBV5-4	TGTGCCAGCAGCTCGACTAGCAAGACCTACGAGCAGTACTTC	CASSSTSKTYEQYF
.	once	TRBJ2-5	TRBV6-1	TGTGCCAGCAGTACGGACTGGCAAGAGACCCAGTACTTC	CASSTDWQETQYF
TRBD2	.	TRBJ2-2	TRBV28	TGTGCCAGCAGCCCCCGGGGAGGAGCGGGAGGGCGCACCGGGGAGCTGTTTTTT	CASSPRGGAGGRTGELFF
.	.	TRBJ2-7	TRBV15	TGTGCCACCAGCAGAAACCCGGGGGCGGCCTACGAGCAGTACTTC	CATSRNPGAAYEQYF
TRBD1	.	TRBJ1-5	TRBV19	TGTGCCAGTAGTCCTACCACAGGGGGCAGGGGCAATCAGCCCCAGCATTTT	CASSPTTGGRGNQPQHF
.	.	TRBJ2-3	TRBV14	TGTGCCAGCAGCCAAGATTCGTTCCACAGCACAGATACGCAGTATTTT	CASSQDSFHSTDTQYF
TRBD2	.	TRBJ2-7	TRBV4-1	TGCGCCAGCAGCCAAGATAGATCAACTAGCGGGATCTCCTACGAGCAGTACTTC	CASSQDRSTSGISYEQYF
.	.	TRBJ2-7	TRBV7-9	TGTGCCAGCAGCCAGGACCGAAGGGTAGAGCAGTACTTC	CASSQDRRVEQYF
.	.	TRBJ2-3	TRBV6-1	TGTGCCAGCAGGGGGACACTATCCACAGATACGCAGTATTTT	CASRGTLSTDTQYF
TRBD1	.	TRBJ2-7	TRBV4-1	TGCGCCAGCAGCCAAGTCTCAGGGGGAGCTTACGAGCAGTACTTC	CASSQVSGGAYEQYF
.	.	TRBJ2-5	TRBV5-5	TGTGCCAGCAGCCTGGACCTCTACAGCCAAGAGACCCAGTACTTC	CASSLDLYSQETQYF
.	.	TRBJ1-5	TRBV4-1	TGCGCCAGCAGCCAACCCGGGTCGGTCGGGCCCCAGCATTTT	CASSQPGSVGPQHF
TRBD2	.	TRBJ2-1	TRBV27	TGTGCCAGCAGTTTATCCGTGATAGCGGGATTCAATGAGCAGTTCTTC	CASSLSVIAGFNEQFF
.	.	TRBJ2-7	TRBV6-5	TGTGCCAGCAGCCCGACTGGACCTATCTACGAGCAGTACTTC	CASSPTGPIYEQYF
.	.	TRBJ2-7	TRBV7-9	TGTGCCAGCAGCTATGACCCTCTCTACGAGCAGTACTTC	CASSYDPLYEQYF
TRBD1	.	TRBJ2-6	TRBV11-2	TGTGCCAGCAGCTTAAAGGGACAGGGGGCGAGCTCTGGGGCCAACGTCCTGACTTTC	CASSLKGQGASSGANVLTF
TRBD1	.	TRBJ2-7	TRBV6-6	TGTGCCAGCAGTGGCACAGGGGAAGGATACGAGCAGTACTTC	CASSGTGEGYEQYF
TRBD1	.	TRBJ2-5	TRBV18	TGTGCCAGCTCACCGTGGACAGGCACAGAGAGGGAGACCCAGTACTTC	CASSPWTGTERETQYF
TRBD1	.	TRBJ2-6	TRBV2	TGTGCCAGGTACAGGGGAAGCTCTGGGGCCAACGTCCTGACTTTC	CARYRGSSGANVLTF
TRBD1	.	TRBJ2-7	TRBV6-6	TGTGCCAGCAGTTACTCGACAGGGAACGAGCAGTACTTC	CASSYSTGNEQYF
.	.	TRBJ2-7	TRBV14	TGTGCCAGCAGCCAAGATTCCGAGGGAGGACCCACCGAGCAGTACTTC	CASSQDSEGGPTEQYF
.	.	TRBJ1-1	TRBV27	TGTGCCAGCAGTTTATCCTATCCCATGCAAACAGAGAACACTGAAGCTTTCTTT	CASSLSYPMQTENTEAFF
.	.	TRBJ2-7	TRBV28	TGTGCCAGCAGTTTCCTCCGAGCGGACGCTTCCTACGAGCAGTACTTC	CASSFLRADASYEQYF
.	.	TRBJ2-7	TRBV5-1	TGCGCCAGCAGCTTGGCCGGGGATACTAACGAGCAGTACTTC	CASSLAGDTNEQYF
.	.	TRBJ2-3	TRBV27	TGTGCCAGCAGTTTGCGGAGGGGGCTGGATACGCAGTATTTT	CASSLRRGLDTQYF
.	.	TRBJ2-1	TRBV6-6	TGTGCCAGCAACACCTTAGATGAGCAGTTCTTC	CASNTLDEQFF
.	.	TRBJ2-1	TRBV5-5	TGTGCCAGCAGCTTTCGGGGGTCGGTTGAGCAGTTCTTC	CASSFRGSVEQFF
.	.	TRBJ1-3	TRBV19	TGTGCCAGTACCCTCGGGACTGGAAACACCATATATTTT	CASTLGTGNTIYF
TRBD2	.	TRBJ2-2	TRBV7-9	TGTGCCAGCAGCTTATTGGTAGCGGGGGACGCCGGGGAGCTGTTTTTT	CASSLLVAGDAGELFF
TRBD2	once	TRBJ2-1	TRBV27	TGTGCCAGCACTCTGGGGACTAGTGGCAATGAGCAGTTCTTC	CASTLGTSGNEQFF
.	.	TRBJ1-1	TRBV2	TGTGCCAGCAGTGTTTGGGCAGGGGATGTGAACACTGAAGCTTTCTTT	CASSVWAGDVNTEAFF